The clone carrying this T cell receptor beta chain was observed a single time. The data were taken from a study of control samples from healthy donors and cancer patients. TCRdb's table, derived via immunoSEQ multiplex PCR, lists solely in-frame clones and lacks some. The sample lists 150,000 to 200,000 clones; 90% to 95% were seen once. The source of this sequence is a young man in good health. What was sequenced was blood.

CDR3 coding DNA: TGTGCCAGCCGGAGGGGGGGTTCCATGAACACTGAAGCTTTCTTT. Its translation: CASRRGGSMNTEAFF. The chain has TRBV7-2 and TRBJ1-1; possibly TRBD1 for D (6 bases). V was shortened by 8 bases and J by 0 bases, with 16 bases between the two germline ends. This CDR3 has 15 amino acids. The germline gives CDR1 SGHTA, CDR2 FQGNSA.